This passage covers 27 T cell receptor beta chains from one sample sequenced in a study of PD-L1 blockade in urothelial cancer. The table came from immunoSEQ multiplex PCR; TCRdb's copy has only in-frame clones and leaves some out. The sample has 35,000 to 50,000 clones; around 84% are singletons. The source was PBMCs, collected around atezolizumab (anti-PD-L1) treatment. These receptors came from a man aged 65 to 85 with urothelial cancer.

The gene calls are TRBV6-5 and TRBJ2-5; 8 nucleotides match TRBD1. After removal of 8 bases from V and 1 base from J, the junction contained 6 bases not matched to a gene. Germline values: CDR1 MNHEY, CDR2 SVGAGI. The CDR3 covers 14 residues. The CDR3 coding sequence is TGTGCCAGCCGACAGGGGACGTTCCAAGAGACCCAGTACTTC. Its protein product is CASRQGTFQETQYF.

The V call is TRBV12-5, the J call TRBJ2-5; TRBD1 is a possible D gene (6 bases). Germline lookup yields CDR1 LGHNT and CDR2 FRNRAP. The CDR3 consists of 14 residues. Trimming removed 6 bases at V and 7 bases at J, with 18 bases between. The CDR3 spells CASGPEGGGSTQYF. DNA of the CDR3: TGTGCTAGTGGCCCGGAAGGGGGTGGATCGACCCAGTACTTC.

The chain links TRBV25-1 to TRBJ2-3; 8 bases fit TRBD1. Losses at the gene ends were 8 bases for V and 4 bases for J; bases not matched to a gene: 11. Germline CDR1 is MGHDK and CDR2 is SYGVNS. The CDR3 has 15 residues. The DNA for the CDR3 is TGTGCCAGCGCTACGGACAGGGAGGTTGCAGATACGCAGTATTTT. Translating it yields CASATDREVADTQYF.

The rearrangement links TRBV6-5 to TRBJ1-5, with TRBD1 as a possible D gene (5 bases). The CDR3 covers 13 residues. Deletions cut 5 bases from V and 3 bases from J, with 8 bases between. Looked up from germline, CDR1 is MNHEY and CDR2 is SVGAGI. CDR3 sequence: CASSRGYNQPQHF. CDR3 nucleotides: TGTGCCAGCAGTCGGGGGTACAATCAGCCCCAGCATTTT.

The chain uses TRBV9 and TRBJ1-3; no definite D call. This CDR3 spans 14 amino acids. Germline-derived CDR1 and CDR2 are SGDLS and YYNGEE. V was trimmed by 4 bases and J by 4 bases, leaving 12 bases between them. CDR3 coding DNA: TGTGCCAGCAGCCCTGAAACGGGGGGAAACACCATATATTTT. Protein product: CASSPETGGNTIYF.

The V gene is TRBV19, the J gene TRBJ2-7; 10 bases line up with TRBD2. Trimming took 5 bases from V and 2 from J; bases not matched to a gene: 6. Looked up from germline, CDR1 is LNHDA and CDR2 is SQIVND (reference sequence). CDR3 length: 15 residues. The CDR3 DNA sequence: TGTGCCAGTAGTCTCGGACTAGCGGATACCTACGAGCAGTACTTC. Translating it yields CASSLGLADTYEQYF.

The chain couples TRBV7-9 to TRBJ2-1, with D possibly matching TRBD1 (6 bases). This CDR3 contains 12 residues. Germline lookup yields CDR1 SEHNR and CDR2 FQNEAQ (reference sequence). Trimming shortened V by 7 bases and J by 7 bases, and 11 bases separated the two germline ends. CDR3 sequence (DNA): TGTGCCAGCACCTCAGGGGTTAATGAGCAGTTCTTC. Translated: CASTSGVNEQFF.

V and J are TRBV27 and TRBJ2-1; D not certain. The CDR3 length is 13 residues. With 3 bases removed from V and 13 bases from J, the gap between germline ends came to 16 bases. Per germline, CDR1 MNHEY and CDR2 SMNVEV (reference sequence). CDR3 region: CASSLTPDLTQFF. CDR3 coding DNA: TGTGCCAGCAGTTTGACACCAGACCTCACCCAGTTCTTC.

The chain uses TRBV4-1 and TRBJ1-1; the D gene is possibly TRBD1 (6 bases). CDR3 length equals 11 residues. V was shortened by 5 bases and J by 9 bases, with 10 bases between the two germline ends. From germline, CDR1 is MGHRA and CDR2 YSYEKL. As DNA, the CDR3 is TGCGCCAGCAGCTCCGGGACACAAGCTTTCTTT. Residues: CASSSGTQAFF.

J is TRBJ2-1 and V is TRBV9; 15 bases are a match to TRBD2. The length of the CDR3 is 18 residues. Germline loops: CDR1 SGDLS, CDR2 YYNGEE. Losses at the gene ends were 1 base for V and 7 bases for J; bases not matched to a gene: 9. The CDR3: CASSVSGLAGGGRNEQFF. CDR3 coding DNA: TGTGCCAGCAGCGTATCGGGACTAGCGGGAGGAGGTCGAAATGAGCAGTTCTTC.

This clone was counted many times. The sample holds other DNA sequences that translate to the same CDR3. This sequence joins TRBV7-2 and TRBJ2-3, with D tentatively TRBD1 (5 bases). With 0 bases removed from V and 4 bases from J, the gap between germline ends came to 11 bases. The CDR3 covers 15 residues. Per germline, CDR1 SGHTA and CDR2 FQGNSA. CDR3 amino acids: CASSLAGAGADTQYF. The CDR3 DNA is TGTGCCAGCAGCTTAGCAGGGGCTGGGGCAGATACGCAGTATTTT.

This clone turned up a few times. The chain links TRBV4-2 to TRBJ2-2; 12 bases line up with TRBD1. The CDR3 is made up of 16 amino acids. Looked up from germline, CDR1 is LGHNA and CDR2 is YNFKEQ. J gave up 7 bases and V 1 base, and 4 bases lay outside the gene matches. The CDR3 sequence: CASSQGDRGLGGELFF. CDR3 sequence (DNA): TGTGCCAGCAGCCAAGGGGACAGGGGGCTGGGCGGGGAGCTGTTTTTT.

The J gene is TRBJ1-2, the V gene TRBV6-1; no clear D. Trimming removed 2 bases at V and 0 bases at J, with 16 bases between. Germline CDR1 is MNHNS and CDR2 is SASEGT. The CDR3 is 17 residues long. CDR3 region: CASSEIFSGSTNYGYTF. DNA for the CDR3: TGTGCCAGCAGTGAAATCTTCTCAGGCAGTACTAACTATGGCTACACCTTC.

There are a few counts of this clone. The rearrangement links TRBV18 to TRBJ2-2; possible D gene TRBD2, 6 bases. Germline CDR1 KGHSH, CDR2 LQKENI. Trimming removed 2 bases from V and 0 bases from J, with 19 bases in between. The CDR3 contains 19 residues. This CDR3 is CASSPSWTGDTSNTGELFF. The CDR3 region has the DNA TGTGCCAGCTCACCATCATGGACGGGAGATACTTCGAACACCGGGGAGCTGTTTTTT.

The CDR3 region is CASSLTPGSHEQYF. CDR3 sequence (DNA): TGTGCCAGCAGCCTAACGCCGGGAAGCCACGAGCAGTACTTC. The chain combines TRBV7-2 with TRBJ2-7; tentatively, D is TRBD2 (5 bases). Looked up from germline, CDR1 is SGHTA and CDR2 is FQGNSA. With 5 bases removed from V and 5 bases from J, the gap between germline ends came to 16 bases. CDR3 length: 14 amino acids.

J is TRBJ1-5 and V is TRBV5-8; D ambiguous. Trimming stripped 4 bases from V and 7 bases from J, with 15 bases between. CDR3 length equals 14 residues. Germline CDR1 SGHTS, CDR2 YDEGEE. CDR3 bases: TGTGCCAGCAGCCCGAGCGGGCCTTTACAGCCCCAGCATTTT. Translated: CASSPSGPLQPQHF. Supplemented by reference TRBV5-8 and TRBJ1-5, the full variable domain reads EAGVTQSPTHLIKTRGQQATLRCSPISGHTSVYWYQQALGLGLQFLLWYDEGEERNRGNFPPRFSGRQFPNYSSELNVNALELEDSALYLCASSPSGPLQPQHFGDGTRLSIL.

A word on this clone: Sequence at one end of the junction differs from germline and may be a read error. V usage is TRBV10-2 and J usage is TRBJ1-5, with a possible D match to TRBD1 (5 bases). There are 13 residues in the CDR3. The germline gives CDR1 WSHSY, CDR2 SAAADI. The CDR3 is CASKLGGGQPQHF. The CDR3, as DNA: TGCGCAAGCAAACTGGGGGGAGGACAGCCCCAGCATTTT.

The chain employs TRBV11-1 and TRBJ2-7; D possibly corresponds to TRBD2 (5 bases). Deletions cut 1 base from V and 5 bases from J, with 6 bases between. Germline-derived CDR1 and CDR2 are SGHAT and FQDESV (reference sequence). The CDR3 has 12 residues. Here the CDR3 DNA reads TGTGCCAGCAGCTTAGACGGGGACGAGCAGTACTTC. Translation gives CASSLDGDEQYF.

This chain joins TRBV28 and TRBJ1-5; TRBD1 matches at 7 bases. Germline-derived CDR1 and CDR2 are MDHEN and SYDVKM. CDR3 length: 16 residues. V lost 2 bases and J lost 2; bases outside the gene matches: 6. CDR3 sequence reads: CASSLAAGGGNQPQHF. DNA of the CDR3: TGTGCCAGCAGTTTAGCCGCAGGGGGTGGCAATCAGCCCCAGCATTTT.

V gene TRBV9 combines with J gene TRBJ1-1; no clear D gene. Trimming took 4 bases from V and 0 from J, leaving 10 bases between them. The CDR3 loop spans 14 amino acids. The germline CDR1 and CDR2 sequences are SGDLS and YYNGEE. Here the CDR3 DNA reads TGTGCCAGCAGCAATCGAAACATGAACACTGAAGCTTTCTTT. This translates into CASSNRNMNTEAFF.

The genes are TRBV5-4 and TRBJ1-5, with no clear D. CDR3 length: 12 amino acids. CDR1 is SGHNT, CDR2 YYREEE, per germline (reference sequence). The ends were cut back, 3 bases at V and 10 bases at J, with 11 bases in the middle. CDR3 in amino acids: CASSSDRGPQHF. The CDR3 DNA reads as TGTGCCAGCAGCTCGGACCGGGGACCCCAGCATTTT.

The chain carries TRBV25-1 and TRBJ2-1; the D gene is possibly TRBD2 (6 bases). V was pared by 1 base and J by 2 bases, with 12 bases between. CDR3 length: 16 residues. Germline V CDR1 and CDR2: MGHDK, SYGVNS. CDR3: CASSESLAPPYNEQFF. DNA of the CDR3: TGTGCCAGCAGTGAATCTCTAGCGCCACCCTACAATGAGCAGTTCTTC.

The chain is built from TRBV18 and TRBJ1-3; no reliable D call. Per the germline V gene, CDR1 is KGHSH and CDR2 is LQKENI. Trimming took 4 bases from V and 0 from J, leaving 13 bases between them. The CDR3 loop spans 16 amino acids. This chain's CDR3 is CASSLTPTDSGNTIYF. CDR3 DNA: TGTGCCAGCTCACTTACTCCGACTGACTCTGGAAACACCATATATTTT.

The gene calls are TRBV19 and TRBJ1-1; the D gene is possibly TRBD1 (5 bases). Germline CDR1 and CDR2: LNHDA and SQIVND (reference sequence). The CDR3 spans 13 residues. V gave up 3 bases and J gave up 7 bases, with 12 bases separating them. The CDR3 reads CASSMYRINEAFF. CDR3 DNA sequence: TGTGCCAGTAGTATGTACAGGATCAATGAAGCTTTCTTT.

The V call is TRBV7-8, the J call TRBJ2-1, with D uncertain. The germline V gene has CDR1 SGHVS and CDR2 FQNEAQ. V was clipped by 1 base and J by 12 bases, with 16 bases between them. This CDR3 has 14 amino acids. CDR3: CASSLESRALRQFF. In DNA, the CDR3 is TGTGCCAGCAGCTTAGAGTCTCGAGCCCTTCGGCAGTTCTTC. Looking up the rest from reference TRBV7-8 and TRBJ2-1 gives the full variable domain: GAGVSQSPRYKVAKRGQDVALRCDPISGHVSLFWYQQALGQGPEFLTYFQNEAQLDKSGLPSDRFFAERPEGSVSTLKIQRTQQEDSAVYLCASSLESRALRQFFGPGTRLTVL.

The chain has TRBV6-5 and TRBJ2-1, with D maybe TRBD1 (6 bases). The ends were cut back, 2 bases at V and 0 bases at J, with 8 bases in the middle. Looked up from germline, CDR1 is MNHEY and CDR2 is SVGAGI. This CDR3 comprises 15 residues. The CDR3, as DNA: TGTGCCAGCAGTTACGACAGGAGCTCCTACAATGAGCAGTTCTTC. Encoded protein: CASSYDRSSYNEQFF.

The V and J genes are TRBV9 and TRBJ2-5; the D gene is possibly TRBD1 (5 bases). Trimming cost V 1 base and J 5 bases, with 9 bases left between them. Germline CDR1 and CDR2: SGDLS and YYNGEE. The CDR3 has 13 residues. The DNA of the CDR3 is TGTGCCAGCAGCGTAAGAGCAGGGGAGACCCAGTACTTC. Its protein product is CASSVRAGETQYF.